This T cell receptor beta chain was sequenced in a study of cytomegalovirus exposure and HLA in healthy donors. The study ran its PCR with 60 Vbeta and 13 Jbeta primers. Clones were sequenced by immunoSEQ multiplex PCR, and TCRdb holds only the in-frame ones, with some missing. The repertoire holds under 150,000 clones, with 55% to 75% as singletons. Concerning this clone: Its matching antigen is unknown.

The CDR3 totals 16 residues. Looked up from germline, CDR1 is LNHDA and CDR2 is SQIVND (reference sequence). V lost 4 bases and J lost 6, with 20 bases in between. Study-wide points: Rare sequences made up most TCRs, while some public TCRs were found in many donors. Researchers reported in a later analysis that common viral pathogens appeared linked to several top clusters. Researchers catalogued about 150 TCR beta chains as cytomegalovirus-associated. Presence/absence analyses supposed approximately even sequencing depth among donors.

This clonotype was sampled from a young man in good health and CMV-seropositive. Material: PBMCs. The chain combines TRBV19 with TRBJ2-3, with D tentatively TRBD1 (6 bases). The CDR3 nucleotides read TGTGCCAGTAGTAACAGGGCAGAAGGGATGCGGGATACGCAGTATTTT. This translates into CASSNRAEGMRDTQYF.